This T cell receptor beta chain was retrieved from a study of Graves' ophthalmopathy and Graves' hyperthyroidism. Amplification of TCR beta CDR3 regions used RNA transcripts. HTBI-primed first-round RT-PCR preceded second-round multiplex PCR. TCRdb reanalysed the multiplex PCR reads using MiXCR and keeps one entry per CDR3 protein. The sample lists hundreds of thousands of distinct CDR3 sequences; roughly two fifths were seen once. This clonotype was seen once. Its antigen remains unknown. Study-level findings and limits: A majority of expanded thyroid clonotypes exceeding 0.001 frequency were likewise present in blood.

The sequenced sample consisted of peripheral blood. This clonotype was sampled from an adult man with Graves' ophthalmopathy.

CDR3 amino acids: CASSEDAGNGYTF. DNA for the CDR3: TGTGCCAGCAGTGAAGATGCCGGTAATGGCTACACCTTC. V usage is TRBV25-1 and J usage is TRBJ1-2; unclear D gene. The germline CDR1 and CDR2 sequences are MGHDK and SYGVNS. The length of the CDR3 is 13 residues. The ends were cut back, 2 bases at V and 6 bases at J, with 10 bases in the middle.